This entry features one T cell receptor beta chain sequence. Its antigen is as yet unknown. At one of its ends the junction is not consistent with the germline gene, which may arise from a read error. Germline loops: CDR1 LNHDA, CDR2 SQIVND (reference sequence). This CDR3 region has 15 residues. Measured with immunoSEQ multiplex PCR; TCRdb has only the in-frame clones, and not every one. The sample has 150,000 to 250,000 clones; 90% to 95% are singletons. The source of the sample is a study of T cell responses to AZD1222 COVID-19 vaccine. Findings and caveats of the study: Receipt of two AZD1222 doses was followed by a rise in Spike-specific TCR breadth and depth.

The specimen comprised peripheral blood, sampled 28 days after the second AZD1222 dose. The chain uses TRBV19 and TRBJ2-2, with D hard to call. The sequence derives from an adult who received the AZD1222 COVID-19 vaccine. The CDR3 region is CASSILPENSGELFF. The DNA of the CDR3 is TGTGCCAGTAGTATTCTCCCAGAGAACTCCGGGGAGCTGTTTTTT.